This TCR beta chain was obtained from a study of identical twins. A word on this clonotype: Antigen specificity is unknown.

One entry per CDR3 protein results from TCRdb running MiXCR on the 5' RACE reads. Here the sample spans approximately 500,000 distinct CDR3 sequences, 15% being singletons. Everyone who donated was a healthy Caucasian. CDR3 length equals 15 residues. V lost 1 base, J lost 9 bases, and 7 bases stayed unmatched. Whole-study results and caveats: Zero-insertion analyses were open to partial confounding by invariant MAIT and iNKT cells.

These data were also filed under a second study, of yellow fever vaccine responses in identical twins.

Sequenced material: CD4+ T cells sorted from blood. This sequence was found in a young woman in good health. V is TRBV12-3 or TRBV12-4 and J is TRBJ2-1; 9 bases fit TRBD2. Written as DNA, the CDR3 is TGTGCCAGCAGTTTAGAGGGACTAGCCGTCGGTGAGCAGTTCTTC. This codes for CASSLEGLAVGEQFF.